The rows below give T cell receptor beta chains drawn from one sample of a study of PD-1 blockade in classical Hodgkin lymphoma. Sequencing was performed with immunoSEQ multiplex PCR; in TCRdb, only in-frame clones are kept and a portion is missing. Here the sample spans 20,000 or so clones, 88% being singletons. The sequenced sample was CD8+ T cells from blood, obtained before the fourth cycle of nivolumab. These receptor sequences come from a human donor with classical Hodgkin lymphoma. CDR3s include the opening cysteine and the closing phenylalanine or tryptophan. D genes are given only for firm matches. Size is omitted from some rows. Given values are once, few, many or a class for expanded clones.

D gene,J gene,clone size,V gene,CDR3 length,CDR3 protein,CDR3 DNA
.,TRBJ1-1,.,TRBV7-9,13,CASSGRQFAEAFF,TGTGCCAGCAGCGGACGACAGTTCGCTGAAGCTTTCTTT
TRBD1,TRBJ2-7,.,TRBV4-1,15,CASSREWTGLDEQYF,TGCGCCAGCAGCCGAGAATGGACAGGGCTGGACGAGCAGTACTTC
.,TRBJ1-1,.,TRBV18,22,CASSPEAGPVCCVGELDTEAFF,TGTGCCAGCTCACCAGAGGCAGGCCCGGTGTGTTGTGTGGGGGAGCTTGACACTGAAGCTTTCTTT
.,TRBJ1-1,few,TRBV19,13,CASSIRWNTEAFF,TGTGCCAGTAGTATTAGATGGAACACTGAAGCTTTCTTT
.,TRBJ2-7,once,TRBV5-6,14,CASSLGTASYEQYF,TGTGCCAGCAGCTTGGGGACGGCTTCCTACGAGCAGTACTTC
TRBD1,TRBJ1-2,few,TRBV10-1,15,CASQKDRGLSDGYTF,TGCGCCAGCCAGAAGGACAGGGGGCTATCCGATGGCTACACCTTC
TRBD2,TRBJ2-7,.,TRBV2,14,CAILLAGVSYEQYF,TGTGCCATCCTACTAGCGGGAGTTTCCTACGAGCAGTACTTC
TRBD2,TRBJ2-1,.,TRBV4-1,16,CASRASIAGGSNEQFF,TGCGCCAGCAGAGCTAGCATAGCGGGCGGAAGCAATGAGCAGTTCTTC
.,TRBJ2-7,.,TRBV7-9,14,CASSRSANSGEQYF,TGTGCCAGCAGCCGATCAGCGAATTCCGGGGAGCAGTACTTC
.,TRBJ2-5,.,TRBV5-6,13,CASSFGGAETQYF,TGTGCCAGCAGCTTTGGTGGCGCAGAGACCCAGTACTTC
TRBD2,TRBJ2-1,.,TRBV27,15,CASSGRGRAYHEQFF,TGTGCCAGCAGTGGGCGCGGGAGGGCCTACCATGAGCAGTTCTTC
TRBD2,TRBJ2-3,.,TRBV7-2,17,CASSSPTSGRLTDTQYF,TGTGCCAGCAGCTCGCCAACTAGCGGGAGGCTCACAGATACGCAGTATTTT
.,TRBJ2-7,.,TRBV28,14,CASSFWVGGYEQYF,TGTGCCAGCAGTTTTTGGGTTGGGGGGTACGAGCAGTACTTC
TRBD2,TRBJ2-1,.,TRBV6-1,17,CASSEAGKAGKYNEQFF,TGTGCCAGCAGTGAAGCAGGAAAAGCGGGGAAGTACAATGAGCAGTTCTTC
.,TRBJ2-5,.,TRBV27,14,CASSLLGSGVTQYF,TGTGCCAGCAGTTTGTTAGGGAGTGGAGTAACCCAGTACTTC
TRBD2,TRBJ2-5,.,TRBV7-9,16,CASSRLAGAEGETQYF,TGTGCCAGCAGCCGTCTAGCGGGAGCAGAGGGGGAGACCCAGTACTTC
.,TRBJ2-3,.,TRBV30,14,CAWVSQGFTDTQYF,TGTGCCTGGGTGTCCCAGGGCTTCACAGATACGCAGTATTTT
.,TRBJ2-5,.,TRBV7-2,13,CASSLGLFGTQYF,TGTGCCAGCAGCCTGGGCCTGTTTGGGACCCAGTACTTC
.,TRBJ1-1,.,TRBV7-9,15,CASSRGGLMNTEAFF,TGTGCCAGCAGCCGGGGGGGGCTTATGAACACTGAAGCTTTCTTT
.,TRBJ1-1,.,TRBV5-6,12,CASSRTLGAAFF,TGTGCCAGCAGCCGGACACTGGGGGCAGCTTTCTTT
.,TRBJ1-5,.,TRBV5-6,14,CASSLGYSNQPQHF,TGTGCCAGCAGCTTGGGTTATAGCAATCAGCCCCAGCATTTT
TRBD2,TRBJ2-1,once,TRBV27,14,CASRTSGSSNEQFF,TGTGCCAGCAGGACTAGCGGGAGTTCCAATGAGCAGTTCTTC
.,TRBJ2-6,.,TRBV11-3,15,CASSPGVSGANVLTF,TGTGCCAGCAGCCCCGGGGTTTCTGGGGCCAACGTCCTGACTTTC
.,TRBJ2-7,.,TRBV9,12,CASSDRRGEQYF,TGTGCCAGCAGCGATAGGAGGGGCGAGCAGTACTTC
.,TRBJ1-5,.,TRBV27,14,CASRKLRQNQPQHF,TGTGCCAGCAGAAAACTCCGACAAAATCAGCCCCAGCATTTT
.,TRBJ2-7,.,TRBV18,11,CASSPAYEQYF,TGTGCCAGCTCACCGGCATACGAGCAGTACTTC
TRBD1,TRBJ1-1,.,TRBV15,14,CATSRQGLNTEAFF,TGTGCCACCTCAAGACAGGGATTGAACACTGAAGCTTTCTTT
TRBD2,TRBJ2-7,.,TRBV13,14,CASSYFSGSYEQYF,TGTGCCAGCAGCTATTTTAGCGGGAGCTACGAGCAGTACTTC
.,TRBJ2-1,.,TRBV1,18,CTSSQESGSHWAYNEQFF,TGCACCAGCAGCCAAGAATCCGGGAGCCATTGGGCCTACAATGAGCAGTTCTTC
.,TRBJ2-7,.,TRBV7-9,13,CASSIDSAYEQYF,TGTGCCAGCAGCATCGATAGTGCCTACGAGCAGTACTTC
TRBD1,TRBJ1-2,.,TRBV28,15,CASSPPRQGYYGYTF,TGTGCCAGCAGTCCGCCCCGACAGGGTTACTATGGCTACACCTTC
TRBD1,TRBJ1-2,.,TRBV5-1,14,CASSLRGPHYGYTF,TGCGCCAGCAGCTTAAGGGGGCCTCACTATGGCTACACCTTC
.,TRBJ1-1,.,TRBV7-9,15,CASSLIVQMNTEAFF,TGTGCCAGCAGCTTAATAGTACAGATGAACACTGAAGCTTTCTTT
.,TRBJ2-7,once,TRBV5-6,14,CASSGKSTLHEQYF,TGTGCCAGCAGCGGGAAGAGTACCCTCCACGAGCAGTACTTC
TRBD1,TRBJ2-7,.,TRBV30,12,CAWSDRVDEQYF,TGTGCCTGGAGCGACAGGGTCGACGAGCAGTACTTC
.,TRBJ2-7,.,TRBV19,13,CASSAGTGYEQYF,TGTGCCAGTAGTGCCGGGACCGGTTACGAGCAGTACTTC
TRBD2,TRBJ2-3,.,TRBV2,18,CASSGSSGRGYGTDTQYF,TGTGCCAGCAGTGGATCTAGCGGGAGAGGGTACGGCACAGATACGCAGTATTTT
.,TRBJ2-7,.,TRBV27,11,CASGASYEQYF,TGTGCCAGCGGGGCATCCTACGAGCAGTACTTC
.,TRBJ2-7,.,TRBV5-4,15,CAAGGGSVMTYEQYF,TGTGCCGCCGGAGGGGGGAGCGTGATGACCTACGAGCAGTACTTC
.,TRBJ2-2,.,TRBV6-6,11,CASTLTGELFF,TGTGCCAGCACCCTAACCGGGGAGCTGTTTTTT
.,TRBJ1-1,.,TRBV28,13,CASSLIKNTEAFF,TGTGCCAGCAGTCTCATTAAGAACACTGAAGCTTTCTTT
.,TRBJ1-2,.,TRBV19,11,CAPVTGSGYTF,TGTGCCCCTGTGACAGGATCTGGCTACACCTTC
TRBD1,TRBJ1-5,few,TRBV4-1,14,CASSGSTGVQPQHF,TGCGCCAGCAGCGGATCCACAGGGGTTCAGCCCCAGCATTTT
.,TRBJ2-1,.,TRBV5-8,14,CASSLGDRNNEQFF,TGTGCCAGCAGCTTGGGGGATAGGAACAATGAGCAGTTCTTC
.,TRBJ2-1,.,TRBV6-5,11,CASSYPDEQFF,TGTGCCAGCAGTTACCCGGATGAGCAGTTCTTC
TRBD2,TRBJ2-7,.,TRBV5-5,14,CASSSTSGSYEQYF,TGTGCCAGCAGCTCGACTAGCGGATCCTACGAGCAGTACTTC
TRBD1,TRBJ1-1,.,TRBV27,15,CASSLRGQGWTEAFF,TGTGCCAGCAGTTTAAGGGGACAGGGGTGGACTGAAGCTTTCTTT
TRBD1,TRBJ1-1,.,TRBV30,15,CAWSDRQGEDTEAFF,TGTGCCTGGAGTGACCGACAGGGAGAGGACACTGAAGCTTTCTTT
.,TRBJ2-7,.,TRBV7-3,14,CASSLTGGGGEQYF,TGTGCCAGCAGCTTAACAGGAGGAGGAGGCGAGCAGTACTTC
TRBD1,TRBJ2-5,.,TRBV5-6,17,CASSLWDRVSRQETQYF,TGTGCCAGCAGCTTGTGGGACAGGGTTTCTCGCCAAGAGACCCAGTACTTC
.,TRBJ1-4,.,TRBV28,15,CASSLGDGANEKLFF,TGTGCCAGCAGTTTAGGTGACGGGGCTAATGAAAAACTGTTTTTT
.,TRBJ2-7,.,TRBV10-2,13,CASNTGGIYEQYF,TGCGCCAGCAATACGGGCGGGATCTACGAGCAGTACTTC
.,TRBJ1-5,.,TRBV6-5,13,CASSSYGRQPQHF,TGTGCCAGCAGTAGTTACGGGAGGCAGCCCCAGCATTTT
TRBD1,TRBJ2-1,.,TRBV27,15,CASSLSWDRFNEQFF,TGTGCCAGCAGTTTATCTTGGGACAGATTCAATGAGCAGTTCTTC
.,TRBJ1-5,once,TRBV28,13,CASRGSPNQPQHF,TGTGCCAGCCGGGGCAGTCCCAATCAGCCCCAGCATTTT
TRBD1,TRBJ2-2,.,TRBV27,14,CASSSGTATGELFF,TGTGCCAGCAGTTCGGGGACAGCCACCGGGGAGCTGTTTTTT
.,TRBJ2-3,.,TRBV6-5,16,CASSYSWKSSTDTQYF,TGTGCCAGCAGTTACTCTTGGAAGTCTAGCACAGATACGCAGTATTTT
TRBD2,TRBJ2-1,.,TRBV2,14,CATPGERENNEQFF,TGTGCCACACCGGGAGAGCGGGAGAACAATGAGCAGTTCTTC